This TCR beta chain originates from a study of beta chain features in type 1 diabetes. Broader study findings: There was a possibility that cDNA sequencing over-represented cells with high TCR expression. The analysis here could not establish whether HLA type shapes TCRB rearrangement. For Type 1 diabetes patients, all four CD4+ subsets carried TCRB CDR3s that were moderately but significantly shorter.

Every isolated RNA sample was fully reverse transcribed, so sequencing captured expressed TCRB transcripts. Measured with immunoSEQ multiplex PCR; TCRdb has only the in-frame clones, and not every one. The data show tens of thousands of clones, with around 45% seen just once and roughly 1.5% held by the top ten. A heparinised blood draw that averaged roughly 120 mL was obtained once from each donor. Each of the CD4+ naive, central memory, regulatory and stem cell-like memory populations was sorted via CD45RO/CCR7/CD25/CD127/CD95/CD27. This clone came up a few times. Its antigen is undetermined. There are 13 residues in the CDR3. The germline V gene encodes CDR1 MDHEN and CDR2 SYDVKM. The V segment lost 6 bases and the J segment 10 bases; nucleotides outside the gene matches: 9.

The sequencing sample was made of Tregs from blood. The sequence derives from a young man with type 1 diabetes. V usage is TRBV28 and J usage is TRBJ2-5; 9 bases agree with TRBD1. CDR3 DNA: TGTGCCAGCAGACCACAAGACAGGGGGTACCAGTACTTC. Its translation is CASRPQDRGYQYF.